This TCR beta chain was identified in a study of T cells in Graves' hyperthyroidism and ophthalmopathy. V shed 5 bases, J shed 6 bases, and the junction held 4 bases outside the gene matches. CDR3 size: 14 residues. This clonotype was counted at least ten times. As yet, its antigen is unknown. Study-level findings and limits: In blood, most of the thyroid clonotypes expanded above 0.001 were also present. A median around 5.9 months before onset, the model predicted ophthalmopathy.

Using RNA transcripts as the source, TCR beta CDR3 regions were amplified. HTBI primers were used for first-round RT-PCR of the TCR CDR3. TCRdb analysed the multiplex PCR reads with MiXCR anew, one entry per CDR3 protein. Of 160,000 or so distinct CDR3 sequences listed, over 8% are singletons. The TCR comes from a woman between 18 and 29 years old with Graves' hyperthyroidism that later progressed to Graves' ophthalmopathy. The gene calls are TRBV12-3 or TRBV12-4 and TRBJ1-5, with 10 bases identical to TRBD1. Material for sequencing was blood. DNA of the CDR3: TGTGCCAGCAGTCTGACAGGGGGCGGTCAGCCCCAGCATTTT. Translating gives CASSLTGGGQPQHF.